The 4 T cell receptor beta chains below come from one sample, sequenced in a study of identical twins. Each CDR3 protein is one row after TCRdb ran MiXCR on the 5' RACE reads. The sample holds 700,000 to 950,000 distinct CDR3 sequences, 10% to 15% seen once. The same specimen was also included in a second study, on yellow fever vaccine responses in identical twins.

Sequencing was performed on PBMCs. The source of these receptors is a woman under 30 in good health.

V and J are TRBV28 and TRBJ1-1; 8 positions match TRBD1. V trimming: 5 bases; J trimming: 0 bases; junction bases outside the gene matches: 8. The CDR3 extends over 16 amino acids. Germline V gives CDR1 MDHEN, CDR2 SYDVKM. The CDR3 coding sequence is TGTGCCAGCAGTGCCCCGGGACAGGTCATGAACACTGAAGCTTTCTTT. The encoded protein is CASSAPGQVMNTEAFF.

Remarks on this clonotype: Likely a read error: the CDR3 ends without its conserved phenylalanine or tryptophan. The chain has TRBV5-1 and TRBJ2-1, with 8 bases lining up with TRBD2. With V trimmed by 4 bases and J by 5 bases, 5 bases remained unmatched. Germline loops: CDR1 SGHRS, CDR2 YFSETQ. The CDR3 has 14 amino acids. CDR3 region: CASSRTSSDNEQFL. For the CDR3, the DNA is TGCGCCAGCAGCCGGACTAGCTCAGACAATGAGCAGTTCCTC.

The V and J genes are TRBV5-5 and TRBJ2-7; 9 bases are shared with TRBD1. Losses at the gene ends were 1 base for V and 2 bases for J; bases not matched to a gene: 4. This CDR3 is 15 amino acids long. Per the germline V gene, CDR1 is SGHKS and CDR2 is YYEKEE (reference sequence). CDR3 protein: CASSLLWDRAYEQYF. DNA of the CDR3: TGTGCCAGCAGCTTGCTATGGGACAGGGCCTACGAGCAGTACTTC.

The rearrangement joins TRBV18 to TRBJ2-7, with TRBD1 identical over 9 bases. The germline V gene encodes CDR1 KGHSH and CDR2 LQKENI. J gave up 2 bases and V 3 bases, and 5 bases lay outside the gene matches. The CDR3 runs 15 residues. This CDR3 is CASSPRDRATYEQYF. The CDR3 DNA is TGTGCCAGCTCACCCAGGGACAGGGCGACCTACGAGCAGTACTTC.